This T cell receptor beta chain appears in the sequencing data of a study of blood T cell repertoires in COVID-19. The wider study: T cells, B-cell-depleted T cells, or PBMCs provided the cDNA or gDNA that served as material.

There are 13 residues in the CDR3. V was trimmed by 2 bases and J by 7 bases, leaving 11 bases between them. Germline CDR1 and CDR2: SGHTA and FQGTGA. As originally analysed: It was from reference gene primer amplification that nucleated cell counts were estimated. The data were produced by immunoSEQ multiplex PCR, yet TCRdb's version contains in-frame clones alone and is incomplete. That table is the source of V, J and clone size, and D and trimming were worked out from the DNA. The table lists 250,000 to 350,000 clones, approximately 90% of them singletons, with about 3% in the top ten. What was sequenced was peripheral blood. J is TRBJ1-2 and V is TRBV7-3; D not resolved. The source is a woman in her 30s with active or convalescent COVID-19. CDR3 bases: TGTGCCAGCAGCTTAGTGGCAGGAGGTGGCTACACCTTC. This sequence encodes CASSLVAGGGYTF.